This T cell receptor (beta chain) was sequenced for a study of blood T cells in healthy people across ages. This clonotype was observed a handful of times. A second about 6 to 11 cycle PCR used barcoded and J-beta primers. TCRdb ran MiXCR on the 5' RACE reads and lists one entry per CDR3 protein. The repertoire consists of some 850,000 distinct CDR3 sequences, with 20% to 30% occurring once and the leading ten covering around 3%. CDR1 MGHDK and CDR2 SYGVNS come from the germline V gene. This CDR3 spans 12 amino acids. V was trimmed by 4 bases and J by 10 bases, leaving 8 bases between them. Another study also made use of these data, one on T cells of mothers and their children. That source notes: Healthy Caucasian mothers, three in number, and their six children were the donors.

The source material was blood. The chain couples TRBV25-1 to TRBJ1-6; D is possibly TRBD1 (5 bases). The receptor was isolated from a boy under 18 in good health. DNA of the CDR3: TGTGCCAGCAGTGGAAGGGACTCACCCCTCCACTTT. Protein sequence: CASSGRDSPLHF.